A selection of T cell receptor beta chains follows, all from one sample in a study of blood T cells in healthy people across ages. Each CDR3 protein is one row after TCRdb ran MiXCR on the 5' RACE reads. The table records approximately 690,000 distinct CDR3 sequences, 35% to 50% of them present only once. Sequencing was carried out using blood. These receptors all stem from a man aged 80 or over in good health. Both conserved end residues are part of each CDR3. The order of the fields is CDR3 DNA, CDR3 protein, V gene, J gene, clone size, D gene. A D gene is named only where the DNA matches it firmly. Expanded clones get a size class; other rows say once, few or many, or leave the size out.

TGTGCCAGCAGCCCAGCTGGGACCAATGAGCAGTTCTTC,CASSPAGTNEQFF,TRBV7-8,TRBJ2-1,few,NA
TGCAGTGCTAAAGTAGCGGGGGGGCGTGACACCGGGGAGCTGTTTTTT,CSAKVAGGRDTGELFF,TRBV20-1,TRBJ2-2,NA,TRBD2
TGTGCCAGCAGCCCCCGTCGTGGAGGCCGCGAGCAGTTCTTC,CASSPRRGGREQFF,TRBV3-1,TRBJ2-1,NA,NA
TGCGCCAGCAGCCAGTTTGGGCGGCCGTACCAAGAGACCCAGTACTTC,CASSQFGRPYQETQYF,TRBV4-3,TRBJ2-5,few,NA
TGCGCCAGCAGCCAAGATGGGGGAGGCGGGGCTAACTATGGCTACACCTTC,CASSQDGGGGANYGYTF,TRBV4-3,TRBJ1-2,NA,NA
TGTGCCTGGACTACCGGGGACAGGGTCTACGAGCAGTACTTC,CAWTTGDRVYEQYF,TRBV30,TRBJ2-7,NA,TRBD1
TGTGCCAGCAGTGAATTGGTTGGGGCGCACTACGAGCAGTACTTC,CASSELVGAHYEQYF,TRBV2,TRBJ2-7,few,NA
TGTGCCAGCTCACCTACAGGGGGCACTGAAGCTTTCTTT,CASSPTGGTEAFF,TRBV18,TRBJ1-1,NA,TRBD1
TGTGCCAGCAGTTATTTGAACTCCTACGAGCAGTACTTC,CASSYLNSYEQYF,TRBV6-5,TRBJ2-7,NA,NA
TGTGCCTGGAGTGCTTCTAGCGGGAGGGGTTATGAGCAGTTCTTC,CAWSASSGRGYEQFF,TRBV30,TRBJ2-1,NA,TRBD2
TGTGCCAGCAGCCCATGGGGCGGGAGTTTCAACGAGCAGTACTTC,CASSPWGGSFNEQYF,TRBV7-2,TRBJ2-7,few,TRBD2
TGTGCCGGCTCCGCAGGGTTGGGGTCCTATAATTCACCCCTCCACTTT,CAGSAGLGSYNSPLHF,TRBV7-9,TRBJ1-6,NA,NA
TGTGCCAGCAGCTTATTGGGGGCCGAAGAGACCCAGTACTTC,CASSLLGAEETQYF,TRBV5-5,TRBJ2-5,few,NA
TGCAGCGCTGCGATCACCGGGGAGCTGTTTTTT,CSAAITGELFF,TRBV29-1,TRBJ2-2,NA,NA
TGTGCCAGCAGTTACTCGACAGGAAGAATGAACACTGAAGCTTTCTTT,CASSYSTGRMNTEAFF,TRBV6-5,TRBJ1-1,NA,NA
TGTGCCAGCAGCCGCCATTACAGGGACGCCGGGGAGCTGTTTTTT,CASSRHYRDAGELFF,TRBV3-1,TRBJ2-2,NA,NA